The rows below give T cell receptor beta chains drawn from one sample of a study of cytomegalovirus exposure and HLA in healthy donors. Sequencing used immunoSEQ multiplex PCR; TCRdb keeps in-frame clones, though not all of them. This repertoire shows roughly 150,000 clones, 85% to 90% found once; its top ten account for more than 3.5%. Sequenced input: PBMCs. These receptors all stem from a man between 18 and 29 years old in good health and CMV-seropositive. Both conserved end residues are trimmed from each CDR3. Fields, in order: V gene, CDR3 protein.

TRBV29-1 | SVMKQGLGVNNEQY
TRBV25-1 | ASSERVTGYYNEQF
TRBV7-8 | ASSFATITGQNTGELF
TRBV6-6 | ASSGRAGNTIY
TRBV2 | ASSPPSGGSNQPQH
TRBV9 | ASSVEASATDTQY
TRBV5-6 | ASSIGGRGNEQY
TRBV19 | ASRRTSGRAVYNEQF
TRBV6-5 | ASSSDRTLH
TRBV5-1 | ASSLGQGLNTEAF
TRBV28 | ASALGGQNYEQY
TRBV5-1 | ASSPGVAGNTGELF
TRBV28 | ASSPHSGIYEQY
TRBV2 | ASRYRDREPYEQY
TRBV7-6 | ASSEAVGLAESYEQY
TRBV7-8 | ASSLVLAGGPINEQF
TRBV6-1 | ASRSSYIQY
TRBV4-1 | ASSQDSPRDTQY
TRBV6-5 | ATGDTRGSYGYT
TRBV6-1 | ASSLTSGSTYEQY
TRBV15 | ATSRADITDTQY
TRBV18 | ASSPGDNYGYT
TRBV10-3 | AISESQIRASYEQY
TRBV2 | ASSEETPPTDTQY
TRBV11-3 | ASTPGGKDAGELF
TRBV27 | ASSSSGAGAYEQY
TRBV6-1 | ASSARDRASWSYGYT
TRBV9 | ASSVEVRGSGNTIY
TRBV28 | ASTPAGTYNEQF